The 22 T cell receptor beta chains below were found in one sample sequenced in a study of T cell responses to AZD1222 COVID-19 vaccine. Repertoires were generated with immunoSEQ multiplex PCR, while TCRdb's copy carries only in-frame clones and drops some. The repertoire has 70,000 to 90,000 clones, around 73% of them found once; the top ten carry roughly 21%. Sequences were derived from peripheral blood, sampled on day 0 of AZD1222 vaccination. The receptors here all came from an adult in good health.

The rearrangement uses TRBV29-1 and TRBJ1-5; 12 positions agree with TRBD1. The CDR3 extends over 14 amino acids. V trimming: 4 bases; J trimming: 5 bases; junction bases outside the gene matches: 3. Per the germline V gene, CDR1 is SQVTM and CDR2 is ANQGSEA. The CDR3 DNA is TGCAGCGTTGTAGGGACAGGGGGCGATCAGCCCCAGCATTTT. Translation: CSVVGTGGDQPQHF.

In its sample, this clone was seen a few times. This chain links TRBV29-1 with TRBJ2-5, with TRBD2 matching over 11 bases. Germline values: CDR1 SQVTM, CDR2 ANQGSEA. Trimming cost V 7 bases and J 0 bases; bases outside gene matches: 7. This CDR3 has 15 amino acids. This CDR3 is CSATLLAGDQETQYF. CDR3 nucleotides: TGCAGCGCTACCCTACTAGCGGGAGACCAAGAGACCCAGTACTTC.

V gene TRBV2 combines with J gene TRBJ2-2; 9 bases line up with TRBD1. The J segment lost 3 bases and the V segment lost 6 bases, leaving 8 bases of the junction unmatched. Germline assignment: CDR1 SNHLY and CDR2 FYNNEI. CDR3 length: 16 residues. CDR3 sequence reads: CASRTTGGLDTGELFF. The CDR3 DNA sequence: TGTGCCAGCAGAACAACAGGGGGCCTGGACACCGGGGAGCTGTTTTTT.

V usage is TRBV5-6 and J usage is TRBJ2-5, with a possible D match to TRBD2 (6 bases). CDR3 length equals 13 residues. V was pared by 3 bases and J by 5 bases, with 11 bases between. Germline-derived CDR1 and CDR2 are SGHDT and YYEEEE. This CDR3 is CASSSRLVETQYF. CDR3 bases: TGTGCCAGCAGCTCCAGACTAGTGGAGACCCAGTACTTC.

CDR3 nucleotide sequence: TGCGCCAGCAGCTTGGCGTCCCGTTACGAGCAGTACTTC. Its protein is CASSLASRYEQYF. The chain recombines TRBV5-1 with TRBJ2-7, with D unclear. V lost 0 bases and J lost 4, with 8 bases in between. The CDR3 loop spans 13 amino acids. CDR1 is SGHRS, CDR2 YFSETQ, per germline.

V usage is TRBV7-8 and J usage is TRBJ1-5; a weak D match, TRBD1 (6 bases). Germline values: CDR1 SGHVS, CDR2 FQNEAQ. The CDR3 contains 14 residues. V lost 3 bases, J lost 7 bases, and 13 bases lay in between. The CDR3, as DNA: TGTGCCAGCAGCTTTACAGGGTCTGACCAGCCCCAGCATTTT. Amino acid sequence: CASSFTGSDQPQHF.

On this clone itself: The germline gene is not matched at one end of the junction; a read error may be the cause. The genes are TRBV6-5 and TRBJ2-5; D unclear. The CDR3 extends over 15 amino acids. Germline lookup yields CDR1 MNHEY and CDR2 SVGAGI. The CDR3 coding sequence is TGTGCCAGCAGTCCCCGGCCCAGTCTGCAAGTGACCCAGTACTTC. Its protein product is CASSPRPSLQVTQYF.

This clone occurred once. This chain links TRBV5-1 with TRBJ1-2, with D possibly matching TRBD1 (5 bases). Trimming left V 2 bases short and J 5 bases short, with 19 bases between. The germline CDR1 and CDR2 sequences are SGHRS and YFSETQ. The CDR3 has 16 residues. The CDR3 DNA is TGCGCCAGCAGCTTCGGTGAACGGGGGGTAGCGTATGGCTACACCTTC. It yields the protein CASSFGERGVAYGYTF.

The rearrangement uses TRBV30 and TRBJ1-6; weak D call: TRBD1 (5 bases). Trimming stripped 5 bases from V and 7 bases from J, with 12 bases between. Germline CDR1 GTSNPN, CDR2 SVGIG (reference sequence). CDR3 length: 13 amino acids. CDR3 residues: CAWHGQTNSPLHF. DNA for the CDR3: TGTGCCTGGCATGGACAAACCAATTCACCCCTCCACTTT.

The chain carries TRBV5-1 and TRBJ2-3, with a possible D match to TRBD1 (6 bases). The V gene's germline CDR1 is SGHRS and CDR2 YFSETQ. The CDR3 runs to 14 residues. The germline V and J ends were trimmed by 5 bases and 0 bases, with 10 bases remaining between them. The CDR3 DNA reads TGCGCCAGCAGTGGGGGCCCTAGCACAGATACGCAGTATTTT. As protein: CASSGGPSTDTQYF.

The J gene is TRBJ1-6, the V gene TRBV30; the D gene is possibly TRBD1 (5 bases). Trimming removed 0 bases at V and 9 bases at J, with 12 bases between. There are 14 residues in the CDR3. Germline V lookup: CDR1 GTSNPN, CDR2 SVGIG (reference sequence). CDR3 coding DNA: TGTGCCTGGAGTGTATTAACAGGATCTTCACCCCTCCACTTT. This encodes CAWSVLTGSSPLHF. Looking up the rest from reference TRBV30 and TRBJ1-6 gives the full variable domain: SQTIHQWPATLVQPVGSPLSLECTVEGTSNPNLYWYRQAAGRGLQLLFYSVGIGQISSEVPQNLSASRPQDRQFILSSKKLLLSDSGFYLCAWSVLTGSSPLHFGNGTRLTVT.

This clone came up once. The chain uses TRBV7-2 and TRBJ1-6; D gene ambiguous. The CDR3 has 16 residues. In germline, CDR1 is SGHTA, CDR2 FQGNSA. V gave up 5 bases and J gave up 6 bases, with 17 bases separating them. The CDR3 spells CASSEYYGDTNSPLHF. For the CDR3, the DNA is TGTGCCAGCAGCGAATATTATGGGGATACTAATTCACCCCTCCACTTT.

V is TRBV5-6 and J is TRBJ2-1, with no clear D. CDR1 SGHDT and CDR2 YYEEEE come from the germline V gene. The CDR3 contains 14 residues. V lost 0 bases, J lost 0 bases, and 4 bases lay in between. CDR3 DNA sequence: TGTGCCAGCAGCTTGGTGAGCTCCTACAATGAGCAGTTCTTC. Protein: CASSLVSSYNEQFF.

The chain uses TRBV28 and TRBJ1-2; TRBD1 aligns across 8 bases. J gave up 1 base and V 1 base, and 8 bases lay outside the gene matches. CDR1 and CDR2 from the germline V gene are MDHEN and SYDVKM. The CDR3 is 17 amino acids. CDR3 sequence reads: CASSLFRQGRGNYGYTF. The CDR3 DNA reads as TGTGCCAGCAGTTTATTCCGACAGGGGAGAGGTAACTATGGCTACACCTTC.

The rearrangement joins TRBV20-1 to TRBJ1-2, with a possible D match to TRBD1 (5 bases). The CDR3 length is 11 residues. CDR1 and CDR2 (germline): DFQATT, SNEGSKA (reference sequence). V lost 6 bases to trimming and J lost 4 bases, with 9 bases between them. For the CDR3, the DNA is TGCAGTGCCCACGACAGCTATGGCTACACCTTC. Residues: CSAHDSYGYTF.

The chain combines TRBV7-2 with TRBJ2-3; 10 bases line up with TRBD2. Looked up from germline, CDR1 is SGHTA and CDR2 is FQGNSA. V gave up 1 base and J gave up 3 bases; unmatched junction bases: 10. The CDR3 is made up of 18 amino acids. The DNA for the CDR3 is TGTGCCAGCAGCTTAGGGCTAGCGGGAGACGTTGGGACAGATACGCAGTATTTT. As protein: CASSLGLAGDVGTDTQYF.

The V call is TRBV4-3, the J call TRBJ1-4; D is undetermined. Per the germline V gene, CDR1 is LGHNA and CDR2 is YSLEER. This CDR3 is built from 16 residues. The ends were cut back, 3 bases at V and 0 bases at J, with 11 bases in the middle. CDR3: CASSQYNSATNEKLFF. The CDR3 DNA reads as TGCGCCAGCAGCCAGTATAACAGTGCAACTAATGAAAAACTGTTTTTT.

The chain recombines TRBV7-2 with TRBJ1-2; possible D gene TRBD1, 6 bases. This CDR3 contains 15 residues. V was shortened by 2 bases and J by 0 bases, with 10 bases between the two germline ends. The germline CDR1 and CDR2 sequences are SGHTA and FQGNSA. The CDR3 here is CASSLFEGANYGYTF. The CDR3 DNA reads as TGTGCCAGCAGCTTATTCGAGGGGGCTAACTATGGCTACACCTTC.

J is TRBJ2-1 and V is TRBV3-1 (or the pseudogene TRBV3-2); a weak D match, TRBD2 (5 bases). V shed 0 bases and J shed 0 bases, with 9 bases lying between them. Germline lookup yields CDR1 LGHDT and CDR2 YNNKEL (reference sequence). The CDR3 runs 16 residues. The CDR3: CASSQEMGSSYNEQFF. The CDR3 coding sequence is TGTGCCAGCAGCCAAGAAATGGGGAGCTCCTACAATGAGCAGTTCTTC.

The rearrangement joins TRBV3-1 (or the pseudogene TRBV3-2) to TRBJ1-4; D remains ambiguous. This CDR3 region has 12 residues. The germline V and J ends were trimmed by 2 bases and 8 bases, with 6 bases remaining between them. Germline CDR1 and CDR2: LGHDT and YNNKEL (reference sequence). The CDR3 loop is CASSQSREKLFF. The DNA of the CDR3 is TGTGCCAGCAGCCAATCGAGGGAAAAACTGTTTTTT.

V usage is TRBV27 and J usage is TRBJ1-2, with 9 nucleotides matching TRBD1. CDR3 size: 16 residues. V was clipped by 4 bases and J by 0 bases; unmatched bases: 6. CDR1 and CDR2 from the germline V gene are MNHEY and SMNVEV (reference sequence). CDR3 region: CASSSAGQGPNYGYTF. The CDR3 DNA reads TGTGCCAGCAGTTCCGCCGGACAGGGGCCTAACTATGGCTACACCTTC.

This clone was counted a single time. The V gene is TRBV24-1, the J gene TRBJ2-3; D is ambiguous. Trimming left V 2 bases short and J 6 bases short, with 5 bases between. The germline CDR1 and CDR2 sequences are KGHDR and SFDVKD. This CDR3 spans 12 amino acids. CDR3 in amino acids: CATSDSLDTQYF. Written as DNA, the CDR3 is TGTGCCACCAGTGATTCCTTGGATACGCAGTATTTT.